This TCR beta chain was documented in a study of cytomegalovirus exposure and HLA in healthy donors. The wider study: Unique TCRs numbering about 85 million, obtained from HLA-typed donors, made up an early data release. Study results and caveats: Solely CMV serostatus was available to characterize immune exposure. Donors were assumed by presence/absence analyses to have roughly uniform sequencing depth.

In the PCR, 60 Vbeta and 13 Jbeta primers were used. Using immunoSEQ multiplex PCR, the repertoire was profiled, and TCRdb retains in-frame clones only, with some absent. The sample records about 190,000 clones, roughly 81% being singletons. Germline CDR1 is MGHDK and CDR2 is SYGVNS. The CDR3 contains 15 residues. V shed 7 bases, J shed 5 bases, and the junction held 10 bases outside the gene matches. As concerns this clone: Its antigen remains unknown.

Every donor was a healthy person donating bone marrow. The receptor comes from a woman in her 30s in good health and CMV-seropositive. Material: PBMCs. The chain links TRBV25-1 to TRBJ2-3; 9 bases align to TRBD2. CDR3 amino acids: CASIHSGRSGDTQYF. CDR3 nucleotides: TGTGCCAGCATACACAGCGGGAGGTCTGGAGATACGCAGTATTTT.